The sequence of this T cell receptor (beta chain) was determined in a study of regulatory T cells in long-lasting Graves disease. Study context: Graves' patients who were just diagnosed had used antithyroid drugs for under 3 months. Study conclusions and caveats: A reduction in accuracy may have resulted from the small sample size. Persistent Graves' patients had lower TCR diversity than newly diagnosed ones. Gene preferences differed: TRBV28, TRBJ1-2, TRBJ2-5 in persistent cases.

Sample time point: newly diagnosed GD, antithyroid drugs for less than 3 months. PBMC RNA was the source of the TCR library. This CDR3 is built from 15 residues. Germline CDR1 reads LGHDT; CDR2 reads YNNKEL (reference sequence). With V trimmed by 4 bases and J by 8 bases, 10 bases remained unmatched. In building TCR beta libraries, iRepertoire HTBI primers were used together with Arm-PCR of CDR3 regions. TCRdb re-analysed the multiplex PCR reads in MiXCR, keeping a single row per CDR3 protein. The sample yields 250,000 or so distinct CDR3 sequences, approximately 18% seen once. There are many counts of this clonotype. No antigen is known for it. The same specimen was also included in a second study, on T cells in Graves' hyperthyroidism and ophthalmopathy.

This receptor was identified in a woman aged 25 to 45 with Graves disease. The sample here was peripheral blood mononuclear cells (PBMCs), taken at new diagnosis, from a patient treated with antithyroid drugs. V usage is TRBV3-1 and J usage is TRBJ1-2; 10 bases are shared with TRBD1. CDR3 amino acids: CASSRFRQGALGYTF. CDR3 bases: TGTGCCAGCAGCCGTTTTCGACAGGGGGCTCTAGGCTACACCTTC.